What follows describes a single T cell receptor beta chain. Authors' analysis steps: Reference gene primer amplification in the assay estimated nucleated cell counts. Sequencing used immunoSEQ multiplex PCR; TCRdb keeps in-frame clones, though not all of them. V and J calls and clone size are those listed in that table; D and trimming were worked out from the DNA. The repertoire holds over 15,000 clones, with more than 85% as singletons. This entry comes from a study of blood T cell repertoires in COVID-19. In the study overall: The study drew acute and convalescent COVID-19 samples from the United States, Italy and Spain. Sources were T cells, B-cell-depleted T cells, or PBMCs; the material itself was cDNA or gDNA.

The sample taken for sequencing was peripheral blood. The clonotype comes from a man between 65 and 85 years old with acute or convalescent COVID-19.

The CDR3 region is CASGEGNTEAFF. The CDR3 bases are TGTGCCAGTGGGGAGGGGAACACTGAAGCTTTCTTT. The chain couples TRBV2 to TRBJ1-1; the D is unclear. The CDR3 runs 12 residues. The germline CDR1 and CDR2 sequences are SNHLY and FYNNEI. V lost 9 bases and J lost 1, with 9 bases in between.